Below, one T cell receptor beta chain is given with its context. Its target is not known. TCR beta libraries were built with iRepertoire HTBI primers and Arm-PCR of CDR3 regions. MiXCR, applied by TCRdb to the multiplex PCR reads, yields one record per CDR3 protein. Altogether 700,000 or so distinct CDR3 sequences are present, 25% to 35% being singletons, with the ten largest covering roughly 41%. Time point indicated: persistent/refractory GD, antithyroid drugs over 5 years with positive TRAb. Scientists built the TCR library using RNA that was extracted from PBMCs. These data belong to a study of regulatory T cells in long-lasting Graves disease. Study information: Persistent Graves' disease required over 5 years of antithyroid drugs and positive TSH receptor antibodies. The study, taken as a whole, reports: Sharing of public clonotypes was greater in persistent patients (about 3,000) than in new patients (around 1,000). Persistent Graves' patients showed less TCR diversity than newly diagnosed ones.

Germline V gene lookup returns CDR1 MNHEY and CDR2 SMNVEV (reference sequence). There are 17 residues in the CDR3. Trimming left V 2 bases short and J 4 bases short, with 20 bases between. The sample was peripheral blood mononuclear cells (PBMCs), taken when the disease was refractory, from a patient treated with antithyroid drugs. The TCR comes from a female donor with Graves disease. The chain uses TRBV27 and TRBJ1-2; tentatively, D is TRBD1 (6 bases). The CDR3 coding sequence is TGTGCCAGCAGTTTAAGCGCCAGGGGCCCAAGGAGCTATGGCTACACCTTC. Amino acids: CASSLSARGPRSYGYTF.